Below, one TCR beta chain is given with its context. This sample is part of a study of cytomegalovirus exposure and HLA in healthy donors. PCR primers comprised 60 Vbeta and 13 Jbeta primers. Using immunoSEQ multiplex PCR, the repertoire was profiled, and TCRdb retains in-frame clones only, with some absent. Of approximately 150,000 clones listed, about 75% are singletons. Germline V gives CDR1 LNHDA, CDR2 SQIVND (reference sequence). Trimming removed 5 bases from V and 7 bases from J; junction bases left unmatched: 10. This CDR3 is 15 amino acids long. The chain joins TRBV19 to TRBJ2-1; 8 bases are a match to TRBD1. The sample comprised PBMCs. The sequence came from a male donor in good health and CMV-seronegative. The CDR3 spells CASSPTGAPLNEQFF. CDR3 sequence (DNA): TGTGCCAGTAGTCCGACAGGGGCCCCATTGAATGAGCAGTTCTTC. The whole variable domain, remainder taken from reference TRBV19 and TRBJ2-1, is DGGITQSPKYLFRKEGQNVTLSCEQNLNHDAMYWYRQDPGQGLRLIYYSQIVNDFQKGDIAEGYSVSREKKESFPLTVTSAQKNPTAFYLCASSPTGAPLNEQFFGPGTRLTVL.